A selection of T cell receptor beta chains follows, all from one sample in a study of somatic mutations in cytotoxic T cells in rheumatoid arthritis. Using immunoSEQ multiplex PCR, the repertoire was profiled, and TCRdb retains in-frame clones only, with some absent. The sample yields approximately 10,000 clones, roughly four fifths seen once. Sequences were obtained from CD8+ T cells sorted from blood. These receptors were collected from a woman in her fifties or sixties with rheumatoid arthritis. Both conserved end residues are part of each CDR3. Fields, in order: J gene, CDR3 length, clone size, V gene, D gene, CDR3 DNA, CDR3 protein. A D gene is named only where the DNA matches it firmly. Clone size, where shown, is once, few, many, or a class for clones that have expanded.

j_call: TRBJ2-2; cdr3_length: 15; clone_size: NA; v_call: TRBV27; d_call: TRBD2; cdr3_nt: TGTGCCAGCAGTCCCGAGACTAGCGGTATCGGGGAGCTGTTTTTT; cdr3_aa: CASSPETSGIGELFF
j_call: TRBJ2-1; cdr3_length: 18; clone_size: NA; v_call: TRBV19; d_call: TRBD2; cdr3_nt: TGTGCCAGTAGTGCATCCGTGGGACTAGCGGGAGTAGGGCATGAGCAGTTCTTC; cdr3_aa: CASSASVGLAGVGHEQFF
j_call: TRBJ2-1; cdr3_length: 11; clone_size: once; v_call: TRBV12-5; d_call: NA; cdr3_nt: TGTGCTAGTGGAAACGACAGAGACCGGTTCTTC; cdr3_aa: CASGNDRDRFF
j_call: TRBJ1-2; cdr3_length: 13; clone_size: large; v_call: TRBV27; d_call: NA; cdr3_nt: TGTGCCAGCAGTTTGGGGGCGCCATATGGCTACACCTTC; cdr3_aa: CASSLGAPYGYTF
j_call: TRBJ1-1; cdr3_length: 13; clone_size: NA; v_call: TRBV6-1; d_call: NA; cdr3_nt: TGTGCCAGCAGTTATGGAGGCGGCACTGAAGCTTTCTTT; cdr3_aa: CASSYGGGTEAFF
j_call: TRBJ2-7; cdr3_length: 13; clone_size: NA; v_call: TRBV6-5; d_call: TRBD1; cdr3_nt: TGTGCCAGCAGGAGTGACAGGGTCGACGAGCAGTACTTC; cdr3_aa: CASRSDRVDEQYF
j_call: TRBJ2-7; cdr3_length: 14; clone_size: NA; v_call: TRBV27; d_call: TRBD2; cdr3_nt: TGTGCCAGCAGAACTAGCGGGGGGAACTACGAGCAGTACTTC; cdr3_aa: CASRTSGGNYEQYF
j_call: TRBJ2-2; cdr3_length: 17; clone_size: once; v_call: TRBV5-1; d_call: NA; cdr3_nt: TGCGCCAGCAGCCCGGGACAACAATTCGCGAACACCGGGGAGCTGTTTTTT; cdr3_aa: CASSPGQQFANTGELFF
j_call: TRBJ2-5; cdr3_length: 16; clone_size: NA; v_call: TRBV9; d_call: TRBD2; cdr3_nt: TGTGCCAGCAGCCCCCGACCGGCGGGAGAAGGAGAGACCCAGTACTTC; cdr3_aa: CASSPRPAGEGETQYF
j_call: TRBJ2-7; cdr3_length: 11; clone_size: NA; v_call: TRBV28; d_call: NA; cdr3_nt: TGTGCCAGCAGTTTAGGAGTCGAGCAGTACTTC; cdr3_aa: CASSLGVEQYF
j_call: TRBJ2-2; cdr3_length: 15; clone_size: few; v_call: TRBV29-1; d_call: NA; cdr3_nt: TGCAGCGTTGTAGGTAGTGGGAGACGTTTTGGGGAGCTGTTTTTT; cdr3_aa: CSVVGSGRRFGELFF
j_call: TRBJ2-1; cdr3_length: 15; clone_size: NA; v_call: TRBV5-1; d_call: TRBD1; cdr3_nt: TGCGCCAGCAGCTCGGGACAGGAGCCATACAATGAGCAGTTCTTC; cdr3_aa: CASSSGQEPYNEQFF
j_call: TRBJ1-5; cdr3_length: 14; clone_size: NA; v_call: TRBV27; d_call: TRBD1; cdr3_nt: TGTGCCAGCAGTTCTAGACAGGGGGATCAGCCCCAGCATTTT; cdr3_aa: CASSSRQGDQPQHF
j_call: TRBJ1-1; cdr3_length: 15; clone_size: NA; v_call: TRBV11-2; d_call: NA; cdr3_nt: TGTGCCAGCAGCTTAGGATCAGGGGCTGGCACTGAAGCTTTCTTT; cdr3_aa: CASSLGSGAGTEAFF
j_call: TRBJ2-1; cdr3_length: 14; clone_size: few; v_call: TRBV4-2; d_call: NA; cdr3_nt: TGTGCCAGCAGCCAAGAATTACTCCTGAATGAGCAGTTCTTC; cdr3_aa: CASSQELLLNEQFF
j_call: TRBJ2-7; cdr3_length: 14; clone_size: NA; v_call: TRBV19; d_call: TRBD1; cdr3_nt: TGTGCCAGTAGTATTGGGACAGGACCCTACGAGCAGTACTTC; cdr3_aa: CASSIGTGPYEQYF
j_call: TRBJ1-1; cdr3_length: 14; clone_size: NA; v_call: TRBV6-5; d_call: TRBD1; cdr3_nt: TGTGCCAGCAGTTACGGACAGGGAAATACTGAAGCTTTCTTT; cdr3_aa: CASSYGQGNTEAFF
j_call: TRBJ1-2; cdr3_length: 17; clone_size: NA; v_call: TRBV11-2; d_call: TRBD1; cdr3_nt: TGTGCCAGCAGCTCAGAGGACAGGGTCTTTGGCTACTATGGCTACACCTTC; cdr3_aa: CASSSEDRVFGYYGYTF
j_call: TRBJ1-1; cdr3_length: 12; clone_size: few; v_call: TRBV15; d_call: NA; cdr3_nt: TGTGCCACCAGCAGAGGAGGGCTTGAAGCTTTCTTT; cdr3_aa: CATSRGGLEAFF
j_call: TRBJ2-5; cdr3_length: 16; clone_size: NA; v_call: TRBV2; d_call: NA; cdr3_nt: TGTGCCAGCAGTGAAGTGGGGGGCGGGAGCCAAGAGACCCAGTACTTC; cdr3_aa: CASSEVGGGSQETQYF
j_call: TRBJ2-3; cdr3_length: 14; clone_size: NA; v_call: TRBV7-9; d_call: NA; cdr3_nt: TGTGCCAGCAGCTTAGCGACATCTACAGATACGCAGTATTTT; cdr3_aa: CASSLATSTDTQYF
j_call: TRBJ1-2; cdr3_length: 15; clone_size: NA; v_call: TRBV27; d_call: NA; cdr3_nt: TGTGCCAGCAGTTTAACTCCAGGCCCTAACTATGGCTACACCTTC; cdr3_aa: CASSLTPGPNYGYTF
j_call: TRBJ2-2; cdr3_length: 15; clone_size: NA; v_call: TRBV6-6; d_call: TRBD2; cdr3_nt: TGTGCCAGCAGAAGACTAGCGGAAAACACCGGGGAGCTGTTTTTT; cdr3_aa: CASRRLAENTGELFF
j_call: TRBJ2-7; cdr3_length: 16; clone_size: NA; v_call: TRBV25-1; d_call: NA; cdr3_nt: TGTGCCAGCAGTGAATCGGGGGGCAGGGGCTCCTACGAGCAGTACTTC; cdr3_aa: CASSESGGRGSYEQYF
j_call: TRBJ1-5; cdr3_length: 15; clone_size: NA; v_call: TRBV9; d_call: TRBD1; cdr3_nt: TGTGCCAGCAGCGAGACAGGGGGGGTGACTCAGCCCCAGCATTTT; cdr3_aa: CASSETGGVTQPQHF
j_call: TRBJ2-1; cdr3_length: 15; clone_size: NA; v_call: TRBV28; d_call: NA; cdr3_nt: TGTGCCAGCAGCCCCCTACTAGCAATGGACAATGAGCAGTTCTTC; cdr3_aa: CASSPLLAMDNEQFF
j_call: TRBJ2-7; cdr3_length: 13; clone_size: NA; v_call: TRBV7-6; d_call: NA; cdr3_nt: TGTGCCAGCAGCTTGGGAGGAGTTGACGAGCAGTACTTC; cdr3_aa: CASSLGGVDEQYF
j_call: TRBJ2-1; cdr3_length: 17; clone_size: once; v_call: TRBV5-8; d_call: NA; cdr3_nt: TGTGCCAGCAGCTTGGACGACGGGTCCATTACATTCGGTGAGCAGTTCTTC; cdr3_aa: CASSLDDGSITFGEQFF
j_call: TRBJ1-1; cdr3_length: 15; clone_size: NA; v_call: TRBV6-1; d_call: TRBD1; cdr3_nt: TGTGCCAGCAGTGGTTACAGGGGGCCGGACACTGAAGCTTTCTTT; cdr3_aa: CASSGYRGPDTEAFF
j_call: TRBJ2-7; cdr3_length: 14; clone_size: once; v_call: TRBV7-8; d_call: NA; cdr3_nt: TGTGCCAGCAGCTTATCCGGGTTCTCCTACGAGCAGTACTTC; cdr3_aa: CASSLSGFSYEQYF
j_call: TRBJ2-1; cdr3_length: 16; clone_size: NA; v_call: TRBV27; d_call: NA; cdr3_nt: TGTGCCAGCAGTTTATCGCGGCGGGGCTCCTACAATGAGCAGTTCTTC; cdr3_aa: CASSLSRRGSYNEQFF
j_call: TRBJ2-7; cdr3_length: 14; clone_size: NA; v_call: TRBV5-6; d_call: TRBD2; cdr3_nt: TGTGCCAGCAGCTTCGGGGGGAACTCCTACGAGCAGTACTTC; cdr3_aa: CASSFGGNSYEQYF
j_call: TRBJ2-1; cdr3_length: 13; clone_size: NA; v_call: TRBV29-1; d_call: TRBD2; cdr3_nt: TGCAGCGTGGATCTAGCGGGAGTAGGCGAGCAGTTCTTC; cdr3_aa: CSVDLAGVGEQFF
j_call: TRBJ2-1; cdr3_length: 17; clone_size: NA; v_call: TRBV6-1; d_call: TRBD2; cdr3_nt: TGTGCCAGCAGTGAATCTACCCTAGCGGGAGGTCTCGATGAGCAGTTCTTC; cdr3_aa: CASSESTLAGGLDEQFF
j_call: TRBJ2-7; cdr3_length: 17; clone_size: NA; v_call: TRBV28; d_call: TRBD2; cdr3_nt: TGTGCCAGCACCCGGCGGCAGGGGATCACTAGCGGCAACGAGCAGTACTTC; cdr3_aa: CASTRRQGITSGNEQYF